The clone carrying this T cell receptor (beta chain) occurred many times. The target antigen is unknown. The junction shows a germline mismatch at one end, possibly a read error. Using RNA template, CDR3s of TCR alpha and beta were amplified with iRepertoire arm-PCR. TCRdb reanalysed the multiplex PCR reads using MiXCR and keeps one entry per CDR3 protein. The sample shows a few hundred thousand distinct CDR3 sequences, 41% of them seen only once. The CDR3 extends over 15 amino acids. The V gene's germline CDR1 is MNHEY and CDR2 SMNVEV (reference sequence). These data belong to a study of glioma-infiltrating T cells. The study, taken as a whole, reports: Gliomas, especially low-grade, showed above-expected tissue-blood divergence; non-neoplastic patients showed below.

This sequence was found in a human donor with low-grade glioma or glioblastoma, undergoing nonglioma brain surgery, or in good health (not recorded which). Sequenced: glioma tissue, nonneoplastic brain tissue, or PBMCs (not recorded which). V is TRBV27 and J is TRBJ1-2; 7 nucleotides align to TRBD1. DNA of the CDR3: TGTACCAGCAGTTATTCACCGGGACAGCTCTATGGCTACACCTTC. It encodes CTSSYSPGQLYGYTF.